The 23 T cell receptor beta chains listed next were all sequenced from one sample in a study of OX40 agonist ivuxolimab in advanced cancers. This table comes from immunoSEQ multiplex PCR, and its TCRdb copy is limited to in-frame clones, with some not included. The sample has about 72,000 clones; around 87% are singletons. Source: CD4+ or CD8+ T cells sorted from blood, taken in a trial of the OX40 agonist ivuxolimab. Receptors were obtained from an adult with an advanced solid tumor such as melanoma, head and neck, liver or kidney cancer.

CDR3 coding DNA: TGTGCCAGCAGTTTAAGGAACGAGCAGTACTTC. Protein: CASSLRNEQYF. The chain joins TRBV27 to TRBJ2-7; unclear D gene. V was clipped by 2 bases and J by 5 bases, with 4 bases between them. Germline V gene lookup returns CDR1 MNHEY and CDR2 SMNVEV (reference sequence). The CDR3 is 11 residues long.

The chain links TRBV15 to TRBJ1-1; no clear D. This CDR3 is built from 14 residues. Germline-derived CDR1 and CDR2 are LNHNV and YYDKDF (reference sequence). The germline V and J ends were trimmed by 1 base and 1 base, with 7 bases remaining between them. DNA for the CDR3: TGTGCCACCAGCAGAGCGAGCGAGAACACTGAAGCTTTCTTT. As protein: CATSRASENTEAFF.

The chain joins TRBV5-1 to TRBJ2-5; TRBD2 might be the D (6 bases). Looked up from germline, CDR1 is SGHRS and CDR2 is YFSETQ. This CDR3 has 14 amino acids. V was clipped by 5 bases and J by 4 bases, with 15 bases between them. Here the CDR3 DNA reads TGCGCCAGCAGTTGGGGGGAGGAGGGAGAGACCCAGTACTTC. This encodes CASSWGEEGETQYF.

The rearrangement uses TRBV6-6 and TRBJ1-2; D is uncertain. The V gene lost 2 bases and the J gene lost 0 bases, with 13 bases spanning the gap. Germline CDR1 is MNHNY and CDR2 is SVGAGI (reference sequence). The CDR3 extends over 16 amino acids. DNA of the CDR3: TGTGCCAGCAGTTACGAACAGAAGCCTCCTAACTATGGCTACACCTTC. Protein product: CASSYEQKPPNYGYTF.

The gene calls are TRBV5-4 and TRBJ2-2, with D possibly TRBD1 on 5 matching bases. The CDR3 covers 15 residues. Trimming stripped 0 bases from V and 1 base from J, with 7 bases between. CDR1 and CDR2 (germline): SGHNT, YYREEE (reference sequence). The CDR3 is CASSLDQGNTGELFF. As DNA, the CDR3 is TGTGCCAGCAGCTTGGATCAGGGGAACACCGGGGAGCTGTTTTTT.

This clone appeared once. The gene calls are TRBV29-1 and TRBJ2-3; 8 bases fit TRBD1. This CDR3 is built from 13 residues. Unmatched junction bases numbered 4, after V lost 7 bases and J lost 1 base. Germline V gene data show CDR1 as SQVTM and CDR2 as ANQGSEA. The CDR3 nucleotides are TGCAGCGCCACGACAGGGGGCACAGATACGCAGTATTTT. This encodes CSATTGGTDTQYF.

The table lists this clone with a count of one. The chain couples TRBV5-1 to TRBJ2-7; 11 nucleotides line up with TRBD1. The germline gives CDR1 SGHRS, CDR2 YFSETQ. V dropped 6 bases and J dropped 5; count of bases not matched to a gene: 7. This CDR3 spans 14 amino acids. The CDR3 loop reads CASTKDRGQHEQYF. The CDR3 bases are TGCGCCAGCACTAAGGACAGGGGGCAACACGAGCAGTACTTC.

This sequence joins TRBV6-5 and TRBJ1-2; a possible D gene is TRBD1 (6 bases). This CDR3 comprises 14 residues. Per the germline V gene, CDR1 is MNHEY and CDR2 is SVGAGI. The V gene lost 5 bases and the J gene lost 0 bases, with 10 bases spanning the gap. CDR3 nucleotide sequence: TGTGCCAGCAGTGAACAGGGAGCTAACTATGGCTACACCTTC. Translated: CASSEQGANYGYTF.

CDR3 sequence (DNA): TGCGCCAGCAGTGAGTCGGGGGTGACTAGCGGGAGCGCCTACAATGAGCAGTTCTTC. This translates into CASSESGVTSGSAYNEQFF. The chain carries TRBV10-1 and TRBJ2-1; TRBD2 aligns across 12 bases. The V gene end was trimmed by 0 bases and the J gene end by 2 bases; junction bases not matched to a gene: 8. Per the germline V gene, CDR1 is WNHNN and CDR2 is SYGVQD (reference sequence). This CDR3 spans 19 amino acids.

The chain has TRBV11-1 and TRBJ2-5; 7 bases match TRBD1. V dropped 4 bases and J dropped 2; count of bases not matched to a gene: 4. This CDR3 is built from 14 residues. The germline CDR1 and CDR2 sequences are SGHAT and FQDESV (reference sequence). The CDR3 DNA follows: TGTGCCAGCAGCTCCGACAGGGAGCAAGAGACCCAGTACTTC. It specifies CASSSDREQETQYF.

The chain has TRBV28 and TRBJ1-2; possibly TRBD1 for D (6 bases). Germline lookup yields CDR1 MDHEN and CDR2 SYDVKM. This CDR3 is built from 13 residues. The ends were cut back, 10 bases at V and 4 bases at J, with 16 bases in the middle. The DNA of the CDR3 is TGTGCCACCCTCGGGGGGGCGGGCTATGGCTACACCTTC. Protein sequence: CATLGGAGYGYTF.

Here the CDR3 DNA reads TGTGCCAGCAGTGAAGCGGGTTACGAGCAGTACTTC. This encodes CASSEAGYEQYF. This chain joins TRBV2 and TRBJ2-7; D unclear. The V end lost 0 bases, the J end lost 4 bases, and 4 bases lay between the germline ends. The CDR3 consists of 12 residues. The germline V gene encodes CDR1 SNHLY and CDR2 FYNNEI. Full variable domain (missing parts from reference TRBV2 and TRBJ2-7): EPEVTQTPSHQVTQMGQEVILRCVPISNHLYFYWYRQILGQKVEFLVSFYNNEISEKSEIFDDQFSVERPDGSNFTLKIRSTKLEDSAMYFCASSEAGYEQYFGPGTRLTVT.

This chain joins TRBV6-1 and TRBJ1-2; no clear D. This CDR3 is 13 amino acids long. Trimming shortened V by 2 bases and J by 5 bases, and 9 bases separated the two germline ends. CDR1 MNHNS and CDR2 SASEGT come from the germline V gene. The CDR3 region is CASSETGLYGYTF. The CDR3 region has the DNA TGTGCCAGCAGTGAAACCGGGTTGTATGGCTACACCTTC.

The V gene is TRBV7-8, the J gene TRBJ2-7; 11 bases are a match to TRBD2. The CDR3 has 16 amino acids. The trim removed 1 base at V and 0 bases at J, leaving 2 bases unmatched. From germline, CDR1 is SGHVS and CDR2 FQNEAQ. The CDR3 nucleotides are TGTGCCAGCAGCTTAGGGCTAGCGGGGGGCTCCTACGAGCAGTACTTC. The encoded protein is CASSLGLAGGSYEQYF. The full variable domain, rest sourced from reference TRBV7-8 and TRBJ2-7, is GAGVSQSPRYKVAKRGQDVALRCDPISGHVSLFWYQQALGQGPEFLTYFQNEAQLDKSGLPSDRFFAERPEGSVSTLKIQRTQQEDSAVYLCASSLGLAGGSYEQYFGPGTRLTVT.

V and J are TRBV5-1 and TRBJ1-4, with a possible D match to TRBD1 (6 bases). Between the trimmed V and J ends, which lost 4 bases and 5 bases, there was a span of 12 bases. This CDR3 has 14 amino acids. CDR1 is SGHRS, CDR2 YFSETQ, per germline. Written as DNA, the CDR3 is TGCGCCAGCAGCCGGGAAGGGGGAAATGAAAAACTGTTTTTT. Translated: CASSREGGNEKLFF. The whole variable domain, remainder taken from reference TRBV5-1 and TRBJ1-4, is KAGVTQTPRYLIKTRGQQVTLSCSPISGHRSVSWYQQTPGQGLQFLFEYFSETQRNKGNFPGRFSGRQFSNSRSEMNVSTLELGDSALYLCASSREGGNEKLFFGSGTQLSVL.

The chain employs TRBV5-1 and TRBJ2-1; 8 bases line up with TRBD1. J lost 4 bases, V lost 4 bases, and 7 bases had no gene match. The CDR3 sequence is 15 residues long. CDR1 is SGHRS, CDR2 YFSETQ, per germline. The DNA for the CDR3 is TGCGCCAGCAGCGCGACAGGGGATCTGTACAATGAGCAGTTCTTC. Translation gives CASSATGDLYNEQFF. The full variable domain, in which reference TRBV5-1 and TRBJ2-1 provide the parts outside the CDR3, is KAGVTQTPRYLIKTRGQQVTLSCSPISGHRSVSWYQQTPGQGLQFLFEYFSETQRNKGNFPGRFSGRQFSNSRSEMNVSTLELGDSALYLCASSATGDLYNEQFFGPGTRLTVL.

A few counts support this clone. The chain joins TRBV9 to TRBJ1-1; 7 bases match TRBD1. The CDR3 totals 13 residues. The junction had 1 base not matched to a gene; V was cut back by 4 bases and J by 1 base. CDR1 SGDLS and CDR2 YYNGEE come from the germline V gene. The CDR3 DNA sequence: TGTGCCAGCAGCAAGGGGGCGAACACTGAAGCTTTCTTT. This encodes CASSKGANTEAFF.

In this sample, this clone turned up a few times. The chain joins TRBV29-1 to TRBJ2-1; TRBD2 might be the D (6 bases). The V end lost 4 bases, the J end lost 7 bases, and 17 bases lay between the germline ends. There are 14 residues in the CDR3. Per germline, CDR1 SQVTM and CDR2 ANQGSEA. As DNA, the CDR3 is TGCAGCGTTGGGTCGGGGGAGAAGGCGAATGAGCAGTTCTTC. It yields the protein CSVGSGEKANEQFF.

CDR3 nucleotides: TGTGCCAGCAGAGTGGGGGGCCCGGAGACCCAGTACTTC. The encoded protein is CASRVGGPETQYF. The chain joins TRBV2 to TRBJ2-5; D is tentatively TRBD1 or TRBD2 (6 bases each). The CDR3 covers 13 residues. Trimming pared 6 bases from V and 5 bases from J, leaving 13 bases between. Germline V gene sequence: CDR1 SNHLY, CDR2 FYNNEI.

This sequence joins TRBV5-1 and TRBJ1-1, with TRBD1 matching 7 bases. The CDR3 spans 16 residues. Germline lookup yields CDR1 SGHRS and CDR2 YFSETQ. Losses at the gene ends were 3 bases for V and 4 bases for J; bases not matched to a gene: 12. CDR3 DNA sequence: TGCGCCAGCAGCTCTAGACAGGGAGAAGGGACCACTGAAGCTTTCTTT. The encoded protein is CASSSRQGEGTTEAFF.

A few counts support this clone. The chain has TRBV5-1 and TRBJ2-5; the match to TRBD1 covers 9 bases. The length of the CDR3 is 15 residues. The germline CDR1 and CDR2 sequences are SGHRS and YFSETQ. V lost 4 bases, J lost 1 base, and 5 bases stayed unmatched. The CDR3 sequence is CASSRDRVGQETQYF. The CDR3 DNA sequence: TGCGCCAGCAGCAGGGACAGGGTCGGCCAAGAGACCCAGTACTTC.

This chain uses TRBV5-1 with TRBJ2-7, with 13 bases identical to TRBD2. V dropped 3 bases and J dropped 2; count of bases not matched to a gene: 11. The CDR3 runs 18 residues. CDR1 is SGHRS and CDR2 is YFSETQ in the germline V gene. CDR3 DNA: TGCGCCAGCAGCTCAATGACTAGCGGGGGGCGGCAGGCCTACGAGCAGTACTTC. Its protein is CASSSMTSGGRQAYEQYF.

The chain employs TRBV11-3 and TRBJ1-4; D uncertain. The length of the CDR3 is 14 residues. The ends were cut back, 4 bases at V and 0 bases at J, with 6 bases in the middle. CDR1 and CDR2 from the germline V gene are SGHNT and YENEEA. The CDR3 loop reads CASSWTATNEKLFF. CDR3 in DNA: TGTGCCAGCAGCTGGACTGCAACTAATGAAAAACTGTTTTTT.